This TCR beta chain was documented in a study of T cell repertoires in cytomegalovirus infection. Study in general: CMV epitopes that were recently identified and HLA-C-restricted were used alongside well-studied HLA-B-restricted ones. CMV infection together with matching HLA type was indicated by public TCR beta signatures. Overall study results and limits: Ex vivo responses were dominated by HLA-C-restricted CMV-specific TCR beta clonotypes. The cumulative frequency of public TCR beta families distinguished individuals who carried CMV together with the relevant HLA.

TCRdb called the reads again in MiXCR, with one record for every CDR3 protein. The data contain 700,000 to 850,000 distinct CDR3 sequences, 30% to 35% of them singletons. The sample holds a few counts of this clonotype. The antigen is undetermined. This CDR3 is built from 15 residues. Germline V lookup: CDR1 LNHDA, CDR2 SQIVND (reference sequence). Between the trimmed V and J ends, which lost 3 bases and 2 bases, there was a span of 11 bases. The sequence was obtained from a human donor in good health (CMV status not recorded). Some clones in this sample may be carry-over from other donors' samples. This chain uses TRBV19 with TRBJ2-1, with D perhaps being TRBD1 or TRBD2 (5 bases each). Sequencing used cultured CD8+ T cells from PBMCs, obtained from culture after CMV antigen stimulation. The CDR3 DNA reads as TGTGCCAGTAGTATGATCGAGGGGACCTACAATGAGCAGTTCTTC. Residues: CASSMIEGTYNEQFF.